Listed here is a single T cell receptor beta chain. Its antigen is unidentified. Produced via immunoSEQ multiplex PCR; TCRdb's table is partial and in-frame only. The sample consists of approximately 97,000 clones, about 91% of them appearing once. No infections or other immune events were documented during collection. The germline CDR1 and CDR2 sequences are SGHDT and YYEEEE. CDR3 length: 13 residues. Trimming stripped 3 bases from V and 11 bases from J, with 15 bases between. The data originate from a study of identifying expanded T cells in peripheral blood. General study points: Variance in clone template counts between roughly two-week samples significantly increased with total template count across all healthy donors. About 1.2 clones differed between technical replicates, versus 16.4 and 19 over time.

The clonotype originates from a person between 18 and 75 years old in good health. Sequencing used blood. J is TRBJ1-5 and V is TRBV5-6; perhaps TRBD1 as D (6 bases). CDR3 in DNA: TGTGCCAGCAGCTCGCAGGCTTACAGGGCCCAGCATTTT. It yields the protein CASSSQAYRAQHF.